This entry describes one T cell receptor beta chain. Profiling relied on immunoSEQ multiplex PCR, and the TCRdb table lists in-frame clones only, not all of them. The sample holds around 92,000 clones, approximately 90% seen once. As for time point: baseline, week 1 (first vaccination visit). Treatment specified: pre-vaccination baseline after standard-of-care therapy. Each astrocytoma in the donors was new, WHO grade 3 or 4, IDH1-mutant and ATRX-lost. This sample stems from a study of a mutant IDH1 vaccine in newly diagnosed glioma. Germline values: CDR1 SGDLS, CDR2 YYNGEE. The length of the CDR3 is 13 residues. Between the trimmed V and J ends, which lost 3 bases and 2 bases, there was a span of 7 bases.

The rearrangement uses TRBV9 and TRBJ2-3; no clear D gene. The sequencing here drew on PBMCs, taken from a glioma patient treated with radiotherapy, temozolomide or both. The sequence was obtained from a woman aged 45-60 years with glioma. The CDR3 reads CASSARHTDTQYF. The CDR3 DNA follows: TGTGCCAGCAGCGCCCGGCACACAGATACGCAGTATTTT.